The rows below give T cell receptor beta chains drawn from one sample of a study of T cells after yellow fever vaccination. TCRdb used MiXCR to reprocess the 5' RACE reads, holding one entry per CDR3 protein. This sample has about 250,000 distinct CDR3 sequences; 3.6% occur once, and the top ten carry 15% to 20%. The sequenced sample was PBMCs, obtained 15 days after the yellow fever booster vaccination. Receptors were obtained from a man aged 18 to 30 who received the YFV17D yellow fever vaccine. The CDR3 runs from the conserved cysteine through the conserved F or W. A D gene is named only where the DNA matches it firmly. The size of a clone is reported for some rows only, either as once, few or many, or as a class for expanded clones.

cdr3_length	j_call	clone_size	v_call	d_call	cdr3_aa	cdr3_nt
15	TRBJ2-6	many	TRBV7-2	NA	CASSLGAAGANVLTF	TGTGCCAGCAGCTTAGGAGCAGCTGGGGCCAACGTCCTGACTTTC
14	TRBJ1-2	many	TRBV12-3/TRBV12-4	NA	CATDTETRPYGYTF	TGTGCCACCGACACCGAAACAAGACCTTATGGCTACACCTTC
19	TRBJ2-3	NA	TRBV5-1	TRBD2	CASSLALRTSGSPTDTQYF	TGCGCCAGCAGCTTGGCCCTCCGGACTAGCGGGAGCCCCACAGATACGCAGTATTTT
13	TRBJ1-1	few	TRBV29-1	NA	CSVERQFNTEAFF	TGCAGCGTTGAGCGACAGTTCAACACTGAAGCTTTCTTT
12	TRBJ2-3	many	TRBV29-1	NA	CSVAGTVNTQYF	TGCAGCGTTGCCGGGACGGTGAATACGCAGTATTTT
13	TRBJ2-7	many	TRBV29-1	TRBD1	CSVLTPGQGVPYF	TGCAGCGTCCTTACGCCGGGACAGGGGGTTCCGTACTTC
15	TRBJ2-1	many	TRBV20-1	TRBD1	CSARGRGLLGHEQFF	TGCAGTGCTAGGGGAAGGGGGCTACTCGGGCATGAGCAGTTCTTC
12	TRBJ2-7	NA	TRBV11-3	NA	CASSPGGGRAYF	TGTGCCAGCAGCCCAGGGGGGGGGCGAGCGTACTTC
17	TRBJ2-3	many	TRBV4-3	TRBD1	CASSQLTGTGVTDTQYF	TGCGCCAGCAGCCAACTTACCGGGACAGGGGTCACAGATACGCAGTATTTT
14	TRBJ1-2	many	TRBV7-8	NA	CASSPKWETNGYTF	TGTGCCAGCAGCCCCAAGTGGGAGACAAATGGCTACACCTTC
12	TRBJ2-1	many	TRBV7-2	NA	CASGSFGNEQFF	TGTGCCAGCGGGTCCTTCGGGAATGAGCAGTTCTTC
15	TRBJ2-3	many	TRBV20-1	TRBD2	CSLTGLAGDRDTQYF	TGCAGCCTAACGGGACTAGCGGGGGATAGAGATACGCAGTATTTT
12	TRBJ2-1	many	TRBV9	NA	CASSPRDGEQFF	TGTGCCAGCAGCCCCCGGGACGGTGAGCAGTTCTTC
16	TRBJ2-6	many	TRBV5-1	NA	CASSFGDRSGANVLTF	TGCGCCAGCAGCTTTGGAGACCGCTCTGGGGCCAACGTCCTGACTTTC
16	TRBJ2-5	many	TRBV7-9	TRBD1	CASSATTGGEPETQYF	TGTGCCAGCAGCGCAACGACAGGGGGCGAGCCAGAGACCCAGTACTTC
16	TRBJ2-3	many	TRBV7-9	NA	CASSTRGRQSTDTQYF	TGTGCCAGCAGCACCCGGGGACGCCAGAGCACAGATACGCAGTATTTT
14	TRBJ2-7	many	TRBV10-1	NA	CARSPDSSSYEQYF	TGCGCCAGAAGTCCGGACAGCTCCTCCTACGAGCAGTACTTC